A single sample is the source of the 19 T cell receptor beta chains below, sequenced in a study of patients and donors after allogeneic stem cell transplantation (dated by TCRdb to the early 2020s). The protocol used for the library was RT-PCR. Sequencer: NextSeq 550. TCRdb trimmed public reads at Q25 via fastp, called clones via MiXCR and kept in-frame beta chains. A single entry per CDR3 protein holds the most common genes and DNA from its merged rows. This sample comprises about 200,000 distinct CDR3 sequences, around two fifths of them detected only once. The biggest ten clones account for about 9.9% of the sample. The specimen was blood, either unsorted or a sorted T cell fraction (not recorded which). These receptors originate from a human donor who was either an allogeneic HSCT recipient or a stem cell or donor lymphocyte infusion donor (not recorded which). It is not recorded whose cells these are; they may come from a transplant donor.

The chain is built from TRBV5-1 and TRBJ1-4, with D unclear. Germline CDR1 reads SGHRS; CDR2 reads YFSETQ. V was clipped by 0 bases and J by 7 bases, with 7 bases between them. This CDR3 has 13 amino acids. CDR3 in amino acids: CASSLDRFEKLFF. For the CDR3, the DNA is TGCGCCAGCAGCTTGGATCGCTTTGAAAAACTGTTTTTT.

The J gene is TRBJ1-1, the V gene TRBV10-3; weak D call: TRBD1 (5 bases). Trimming stripped 5 bases from V and 0 bases from J, with 22 bases between. The germline V gene encodes CDR1 ENHRY and CDR2 SYGVKD. This CDR3 is 18 amino acids long. The CDR3 DNA reads as TGTGCCATCAGTACTATAAGGGGCCCAAAAGCGATGAACACTGAAGCTTTCTTT. Its protein product is CAISTIRGPKAMNTEAFF.

V is TRBV5-1 and J is TRBJ2-1; D is undetermined. V was trimmed by 0 bases and J by 4 bases, leaving 8 bases between them. CDR1 is SGHRS and CDR2 is YFSETQ in the germline V gene. This CDR3 region has 14 residues. CDR3 loop: CASSLDAAYNEQFF. The CDR3 nucleotides read TGCGCCAGCAGCTTGGACGCAGCGTACAATGAGCAGTTCTTC.

This clonotype showed up just a few times. The chain links TRBV20-1 to TRBJ1-1; D possibly corresponds to TRBD1 (6 bases). CDR1 and CDR2 from the germline V gene are DFQATT and SNEGSKA (reference sequence). Trimming removed 0 bases at V and 1 base at J, with 12 bases between. CDR3 length: 15 amino acids. This CDR3 is CSARDLRGRNTEAFF. DNA for the CDR3: TGCAGTGCTAGAGATCTTAGGGGGAGGAACACTGAAGCTTTCTTT.

The chain joins TRBV9 to TRBJ1-2; a possible D gene is TRBD1 (5 bases). V lost 3 bases and J lost 6, with 12 bases in between. The CDR3 covers 13 residues. In germline, CDR1 is SGDLS, CDR2 YYNGEE. CDR3 sequence reads: CASSGRDGDGYTF. The DNA for the CDR3 is TGTGCCAGCAGCGGCCGGGACGGAGATGGCTACACCTTC.

This chain joins TRBV10-3 and TRBJ1-2; maybe TRBD1 (5 bases). Germline V CDR1 and CDR2: ENHRY, SYGVKD. The CDR3 spans 14 residues. V was pared by 0 bases and J by 4 bases, with 9 bases between. CDR3 nucleotides: TGTGCCATCAGTGAGTCAGGGGCCGGCTATGGCTACACCTTC. Translating gives CAISESGAGYGYTF.

The chain joins TRBV4-2 to TRBJ1-6; 9 bases are shared with TRBD1. This CDR3 is built from 16 residues. With 1 base clipped from V and 10 bases from J, the junction kept 8 bases outside the gene matches. In germline, CDR1 is LGHNA, CDR2 YNFKEQ. In DNA form, the CDR3 reads TGTGCCAGCAGCCAAGTTACCGGGACAGGGAGCTCACCCCTCCACTTT. Translating it yields CASSQVTGTGSSPLHF.

J is TRBJ2-2 and V is TRBV5-1; 8 positions agree with TRBD1. Germline trimming cut 4 bases from V and 7 bases from J; bases unmatched to any gene: 9. CDR1 and CDR2 from the germline V gene are SGHRS and YFSETQ. The length of the CDR3 is 15 residues. The CDR3 here is CASSRSTGVDGELFF. The CDR3 nucleotides are TGCGCCAGCAGCCGTTCGACAGGGGTTGACGGGGAGCTGTTTTTT.

In its sample, this clonotype was seen many times. V gene TRBV20-1 combines with J gene TRBJ1-5; 7 positions agree with TRBD1. With 6 bases clipped from V and 4 bases from J, the junction kept 9 bases outside the gene matches. Germline V gene data show CDR1 as DFQATT and CDR2 as SNEGSKA (reference sequence). This CDR3 contains 14 residues. CDR3 region: CSALQGGSNQPQHF. The DNA for the CDR3 is TGCAGTGCCCTTCAGGGGGGAAGTAATCAGCCCCAGCATTTT.

In its sample, this clonotype was seen once. This rearrangement joins TRBV29-1 to TRBJ2-1; 9 bases map to TRBD2. The CDR3 contains 16 residues. V shed 5 bases and J 4 bases; nucleotides not matched to a gene: 12. The germline V gene has CDR1 SQVTM and CDR2 ANQGSEA. The CDR3 loop is CSVLLAGPVGYNEQFF. The CDR3 DNA reads TGCAGCGTTTTACTAGCGGGCCCCGTGGGGTACAATGAGCAGTTCTTC.

The chain carries TRBV18 and TRBJ1-5; no clear D gene. The V and J ends lost 4 bases and 9 bases respectively, with 16 bases between them. This CDR3 comprises 14 residues. Germline V gene data show CDR1 as KGHSH and CDR2 as LQKENI. The CDR3 DNA is TGTGCCAGCTCACTGACTCAGGAATATGGGCCCCAGCATTTT. This codes for CASSLTQEYGPQHF.

The CDR3 is CSVDVGQPYEQYF. In DNA, the CDR3 is TGCAGCGTTGACGTGGGACAGCCCTACGAGCAGTACTTC. V is TRBV29-1 and J is TRBJ2-7, with 7 nucleotides matching TRBD1. CDR3 length: 13 residues. CDR1 and CDR2 from the germline V gene are SQVTM and ANQGSEA. J gave up 2 bases and V 3 bases, and 4 bases lay outside the gene matches.

This clonotype was counted between two and nine times. The chain combines TRBV20-1 with TRBJ1-5, with D unclear. The CDR3 length is 14 residues. CDR1 is DFQATT and CDR2 is SNEGSKA in the germline V gene (reference sequence). The V and J ends lost 2 bases and 4 bases respectively, with 12 bases between them. This chain's CDR3 is CSARIGNGNQPQHF. CDR3 bases: TGCAGTGCTAGAATCGGGAACGGTAATCAGCCCCAGCATTTT.

There are a few counts of this clonotype. The chain has TRBV20-1 and TRBJ1-2; D is possibly TRBD1 (5 bases). CDR1 and CDR2 from the germline V gene are DFQATT and SNEGSKA (reference sequence). With 3 bases removed from V and 2 bases from J, the gap between germline ends came to 16 bases. The CDR3 totals 15 residues. Here the CDR3 DNA reads TGCAGTGCTAGTTCCGTGGCAGGGACGAACTATGGCTACACCTTC. Translated: CSASSVAGTNYGYTF.

V and J are TRBV4-1 and TRBJ1-5; TRBD1 might be the D (5 bases). The length of the CDR3 is 17 residues. Germline V gene data show CDR1 as MGHRA and CDR2 as YSYEKL. Trimming removed 0 bases from V and 3 bases from J, with 15 bases in between. CDR3 protein: CASSQDVSGAPNQPQHF. CDR3 nucleotide sequence: TGCGCCAGCAGCCAAGATGTGTCCGGGGCGCCCAATCAGCCCCAGCATTTT.

In its sample, this clonotype was seen a few times. The chain combines TRBV24-1 with TRBJ2-7; possible D gene TRBD1, 5 bases. V lost 3 bases and J lost 4, with 12 bases in between. CDR1 and CDR2 from the germline V gene are KGHDR and SFDVKD. CDR3 length equals 14 residues. This chain's CDR3 is CATSDPIREYEQYF. DNA for the CDR3: TGTGCCACCAGTGATCCCATCAGGGAATACGAGCAGTACTTC.

This clonotype was seen a few times. This chain joins TRBV20-1 and TRBJ1-2, with TRBD1 identical over 12 bases. Germline V gives CDR1 DFQATT, CDR2 SNEGSKA (reference sequence). Trimming cost V 6 bases and J 3 bases; bases outside gene matches: 8. The CDR3 covers 15 residues. The CDR3: CSASGQGASDYGYTF. DNA for the CDR3: TGCAGTGCCTCGGGACAGGGGGCTTCGGACTATGGCTACACCTTC.

The table lists this clonotype with a count of one. This chain links TRBV4-1 with TRBJ1-1; 12 nucleotides agree with TRBD1. In germline, CDR1 is MGHRA, CDR2 YSYEKL. This CDR3 comprises 16 residues. V shed 4 bases and J 7 bases; nucleotides not matched to a gene: 10. CDR3 residues: CASSPGQGAASSEAFF. The CDR3 coding sequence is TGCGCCAGCAGCCCGGGACAGGGGGCTGCTAGCAGTGAAGCTTTCTTT.

This clonotype showed up just a few times. The chain combines TRBV20-1 with TRBJ2-1, with 8 bases lining up with TRBD2. The germline CDR1 and CDR2 sequences are DFQATT and SNEGSKA (reference sequence). This CDR3 comprises 13 residues. CDR3 residues: CSLSAGVYNEQFF. The CDR3 DNA reads TGCAGCTTATCAGCGGGGGTTTACAATGAGCAGTTCTTC.